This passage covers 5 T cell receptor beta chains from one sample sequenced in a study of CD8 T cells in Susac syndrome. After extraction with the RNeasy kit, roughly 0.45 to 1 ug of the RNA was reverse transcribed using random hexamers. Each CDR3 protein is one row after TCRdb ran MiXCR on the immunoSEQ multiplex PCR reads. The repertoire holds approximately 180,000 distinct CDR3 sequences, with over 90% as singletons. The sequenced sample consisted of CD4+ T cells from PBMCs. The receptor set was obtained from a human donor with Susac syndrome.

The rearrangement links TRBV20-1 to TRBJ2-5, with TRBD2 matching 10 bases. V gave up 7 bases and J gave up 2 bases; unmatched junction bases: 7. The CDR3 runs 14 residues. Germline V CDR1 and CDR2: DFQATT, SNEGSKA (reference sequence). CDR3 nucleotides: TGCAGTGTTCAAGCGGGGGGGCTACAAGAGACCCAGTACTTC. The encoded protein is CSVQAGGLQETQYF.

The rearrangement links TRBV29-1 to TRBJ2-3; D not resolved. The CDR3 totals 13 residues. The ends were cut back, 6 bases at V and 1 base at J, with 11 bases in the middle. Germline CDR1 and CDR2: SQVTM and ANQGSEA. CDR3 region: CSVSRVGTDTQYF. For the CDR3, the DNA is TGCAGCGTCTCCCGTGTCGGCACAGATACGCAGTATTTT.

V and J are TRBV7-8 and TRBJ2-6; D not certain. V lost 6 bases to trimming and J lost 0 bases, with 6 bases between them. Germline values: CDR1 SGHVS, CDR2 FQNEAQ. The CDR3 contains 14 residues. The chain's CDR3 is CASSASSGANVLTF. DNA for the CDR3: TGTGCCAGCAGTGCGTCCTCTGGGGCCAACGTCCTGACTTTC.

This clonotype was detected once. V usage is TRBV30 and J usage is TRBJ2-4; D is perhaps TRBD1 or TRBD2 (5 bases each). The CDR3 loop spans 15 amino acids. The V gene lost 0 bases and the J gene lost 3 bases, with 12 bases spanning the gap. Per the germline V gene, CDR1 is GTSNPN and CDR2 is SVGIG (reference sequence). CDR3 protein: CAWSVRLGVKNIQYF. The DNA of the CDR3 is TGTGCCTGGAGTGTAAGGCTGGGGGTCAAAAACATTCAGTACTTC.

The DNA of the CDR3 is TGTGCCAGCAGCTTAATGGCAGGGGGAGACGGCTACACCTTC. This gives the protein CASSLMAGGDGYTF. This chain links TRBV7-3 with TRBJ1-2; 7 nucleotides align to TRBD1. Germline CDR1 is SGHTA and CDR2 is FQGTGA. Trimming at V came to 1 base and at J to 8 bases, leaving 7 bases not matched to a gene. This CDR3 spans 14 amino acids.